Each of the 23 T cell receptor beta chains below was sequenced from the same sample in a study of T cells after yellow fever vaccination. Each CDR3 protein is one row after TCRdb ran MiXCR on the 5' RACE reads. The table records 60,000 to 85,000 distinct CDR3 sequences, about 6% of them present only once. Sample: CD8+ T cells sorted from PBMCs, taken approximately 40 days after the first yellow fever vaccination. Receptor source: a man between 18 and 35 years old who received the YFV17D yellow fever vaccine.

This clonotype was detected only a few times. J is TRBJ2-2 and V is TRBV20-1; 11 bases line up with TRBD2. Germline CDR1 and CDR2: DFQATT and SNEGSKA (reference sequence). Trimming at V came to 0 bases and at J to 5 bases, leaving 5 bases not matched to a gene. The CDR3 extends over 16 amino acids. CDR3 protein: CSARDTLAGATGELFF. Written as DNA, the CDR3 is TGCAGTGCTAGAGACACACTAGCGGGGGCTACCGGGGAGCTGTTTTTT.

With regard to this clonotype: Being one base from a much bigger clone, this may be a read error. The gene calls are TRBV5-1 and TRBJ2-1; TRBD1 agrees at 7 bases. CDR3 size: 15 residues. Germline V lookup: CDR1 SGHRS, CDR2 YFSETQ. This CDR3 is CASSPSGTDYNEQLF. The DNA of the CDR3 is TGCGCCAGCAGCCCATCCGGGACAGACTACAATGAGCAGCTCTTC. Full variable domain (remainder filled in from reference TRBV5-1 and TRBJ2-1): KAGVTQTPRYLIKTRGQQVTLSCSPISGHRSVSWYQQTPGQGLQFLFEYFSETQRNKGNFPGRFSGRQFSNSRSEMNVSTLELGDSALYLCASSPSGTDYNEQLFGPGTRLTVL.

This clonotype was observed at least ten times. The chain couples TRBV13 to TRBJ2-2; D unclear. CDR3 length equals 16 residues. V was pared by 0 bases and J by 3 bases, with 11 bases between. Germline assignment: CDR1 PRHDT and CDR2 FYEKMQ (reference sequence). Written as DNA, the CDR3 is TGTGCCAGCAGCTTAGGCCTTGTTAGCTACACCGGGGAGCTGTTTTTT. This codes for CASSLGLVSYTGELFF.

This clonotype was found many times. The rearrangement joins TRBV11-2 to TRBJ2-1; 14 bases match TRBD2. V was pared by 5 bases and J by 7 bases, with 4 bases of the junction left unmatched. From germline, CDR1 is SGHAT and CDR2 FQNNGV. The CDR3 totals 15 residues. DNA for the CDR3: TGTGCCAGCAGCCCCTGGACTAGCGGGGGGAATGAGCAGTTCTTC. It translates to CASSPWTSGGNEQFF.

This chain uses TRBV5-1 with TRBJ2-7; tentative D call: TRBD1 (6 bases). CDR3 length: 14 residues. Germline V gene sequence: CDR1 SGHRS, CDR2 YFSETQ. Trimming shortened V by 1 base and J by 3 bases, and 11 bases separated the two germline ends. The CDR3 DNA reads TGCGCCAGCAGCTTGATTGTAGGGGGCTACGAGCAGTACTTC. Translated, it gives CASSLIVGGYEQYF.

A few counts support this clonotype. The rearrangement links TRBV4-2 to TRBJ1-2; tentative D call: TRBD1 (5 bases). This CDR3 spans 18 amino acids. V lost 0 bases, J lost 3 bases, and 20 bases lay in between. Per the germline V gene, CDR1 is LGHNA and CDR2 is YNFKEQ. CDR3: CASSQDQGKYLGDYGYTF. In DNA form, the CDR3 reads TGTGCCAGCAGCCAAGATCAGGGAAAGTACCTAGGGGACTATGGCTACACCTTC.

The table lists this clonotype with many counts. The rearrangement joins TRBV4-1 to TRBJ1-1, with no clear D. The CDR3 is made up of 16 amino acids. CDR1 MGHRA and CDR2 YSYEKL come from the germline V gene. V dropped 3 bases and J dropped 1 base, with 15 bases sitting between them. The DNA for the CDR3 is TGCGCCAGCAGCCACGTCCCGGGGAATGGGAACACTGAAGCTTTCTTT. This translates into CASSHVPGNGNTEAFF.

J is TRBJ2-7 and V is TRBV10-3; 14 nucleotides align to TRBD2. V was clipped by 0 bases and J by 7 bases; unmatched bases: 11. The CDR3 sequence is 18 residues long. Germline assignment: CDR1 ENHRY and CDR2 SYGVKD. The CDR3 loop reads CAISESGPTSGGGEEQYF. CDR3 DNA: TGTGCCATCAGTGAGTCGGGGCCGACTAGCGGGGGGGGAGAAGAGCAGTACTTC.

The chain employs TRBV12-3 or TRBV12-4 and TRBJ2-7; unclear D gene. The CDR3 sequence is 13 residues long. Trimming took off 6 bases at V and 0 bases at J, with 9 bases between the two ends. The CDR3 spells CASSEHPSYEQYF. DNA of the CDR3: TGTGCCAGCAGCGAACATCCCTCCTACGAGCAGTACTTC.

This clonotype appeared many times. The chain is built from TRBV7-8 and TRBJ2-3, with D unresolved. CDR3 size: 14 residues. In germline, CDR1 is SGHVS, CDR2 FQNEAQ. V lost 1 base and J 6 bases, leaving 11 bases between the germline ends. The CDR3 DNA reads TGTGCCAGCAGCTTAGACGATACAGTGGATACGCAGTATTTT. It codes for CASSLDDTVDTQYF.

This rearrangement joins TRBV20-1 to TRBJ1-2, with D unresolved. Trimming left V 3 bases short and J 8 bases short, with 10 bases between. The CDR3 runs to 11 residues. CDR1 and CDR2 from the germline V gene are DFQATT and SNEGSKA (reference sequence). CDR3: CSARSPGGYTF. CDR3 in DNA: TGCAGTGCTAGGAGCCCGGGGGGCTACACCTTC.

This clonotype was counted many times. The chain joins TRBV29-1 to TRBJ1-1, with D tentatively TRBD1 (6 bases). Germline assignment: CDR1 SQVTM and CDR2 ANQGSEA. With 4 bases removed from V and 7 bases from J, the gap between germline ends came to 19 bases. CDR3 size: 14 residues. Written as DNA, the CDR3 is TGCAGCGTTGCGTCCGGGGGCAATGAGGGTGAAGCTTTCTTT. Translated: CSVASGGNEGEAFF.

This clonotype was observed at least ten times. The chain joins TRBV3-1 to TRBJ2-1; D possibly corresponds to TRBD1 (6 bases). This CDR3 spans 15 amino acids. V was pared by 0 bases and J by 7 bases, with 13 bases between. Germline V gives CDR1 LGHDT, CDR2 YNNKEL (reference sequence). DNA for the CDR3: TGTGCCAGCAGCCAAGAACGCCAGGGGAGAAATGAGCAGTTCTTC. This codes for CASSQERQGRNEQFF.

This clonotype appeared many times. The CDR3 region is CASSFQGAHGYTF. DNA of the CDR3: TGTGCCAGCAGTTTCCAGGGGGCTCATGGCTACACCTTC. The chain has TRBV27 and TRBJ1-2; TRBD1 aligns across 8 bases. The CDR3 runs 13 residues. The V and J ends lost 3 bases and 6 bases, in that order; junction bases with no gene match: 3. Germline lookup yields CDR1 MNHEY and CDR2 SMNVEV (reference sequence).

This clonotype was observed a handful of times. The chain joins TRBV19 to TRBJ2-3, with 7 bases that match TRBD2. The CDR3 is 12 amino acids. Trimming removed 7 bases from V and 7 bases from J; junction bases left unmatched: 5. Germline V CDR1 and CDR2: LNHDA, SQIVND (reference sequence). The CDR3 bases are TGTGCCAGTAAAGGGACTACCTATACGCAGTATTTT. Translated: CASKGTTYTQYF.

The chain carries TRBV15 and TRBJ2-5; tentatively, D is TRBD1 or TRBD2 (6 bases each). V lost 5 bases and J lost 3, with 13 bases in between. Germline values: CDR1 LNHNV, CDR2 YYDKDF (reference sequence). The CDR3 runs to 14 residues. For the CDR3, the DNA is TGTGCCACCAGCTTGACAGGCGGGGAAGAGACCCAGTACTTC. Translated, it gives CATSLTGGEETQYF.

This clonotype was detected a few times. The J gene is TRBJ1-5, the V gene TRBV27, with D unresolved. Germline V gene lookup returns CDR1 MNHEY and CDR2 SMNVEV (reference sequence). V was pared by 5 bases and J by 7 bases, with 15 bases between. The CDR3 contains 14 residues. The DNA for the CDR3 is TGTGCCAGCAGTACCGCGGGTTTGCACCAGCCCCAGCATTTT. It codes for CASSTAGLHQPQHF.

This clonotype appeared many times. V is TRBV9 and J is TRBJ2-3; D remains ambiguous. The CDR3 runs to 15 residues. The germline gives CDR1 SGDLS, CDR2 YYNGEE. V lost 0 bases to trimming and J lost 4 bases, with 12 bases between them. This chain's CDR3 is CASSVDSSPPDTQYF. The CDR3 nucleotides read TGTGCCAGCAGCGTAGATTCGAGCCCCCCAGATACGCAGTATTTT. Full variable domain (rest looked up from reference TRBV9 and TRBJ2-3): DSGVTQTPKHLITATGQRVTLRCSPRSGDLSVYWYQQSLDQGLQFLIQYYNGEERAKGNILERFSAQQFPDLHSELNLSSLELGDSALYFCASSVDSSPPDTQYFGPGTRLTVL.

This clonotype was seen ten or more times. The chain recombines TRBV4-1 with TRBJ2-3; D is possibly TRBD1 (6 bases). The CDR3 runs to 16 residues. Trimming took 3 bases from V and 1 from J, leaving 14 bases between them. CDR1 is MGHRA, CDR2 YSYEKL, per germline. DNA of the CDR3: TGCGCCAGCAGCCAGCAGGGCCGGACAGGCACAGATACGCAGTATTTT. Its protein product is CASSQQGRTGTDTQYF.

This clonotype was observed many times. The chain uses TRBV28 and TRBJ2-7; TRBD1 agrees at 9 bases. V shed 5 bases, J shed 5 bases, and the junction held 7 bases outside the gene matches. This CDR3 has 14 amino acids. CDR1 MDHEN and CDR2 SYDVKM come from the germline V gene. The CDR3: CASSHPGQGNEQYV. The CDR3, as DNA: TGTGCCAGCAGTCACCCGGGACAGGGAAACGAGCAGTACGTC.

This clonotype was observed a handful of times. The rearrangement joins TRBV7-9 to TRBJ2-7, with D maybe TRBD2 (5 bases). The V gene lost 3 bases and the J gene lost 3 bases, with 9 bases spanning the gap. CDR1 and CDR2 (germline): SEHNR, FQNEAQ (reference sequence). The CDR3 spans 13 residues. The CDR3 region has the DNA TGTGCCAGCAGCTTCGGGATTAGCTACGAGCAGTACTTC. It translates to CASSFGISYEQYF.

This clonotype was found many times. For the CDR3, the DNA is TGTGCCAGCAGTGACTCGGATAGCGGGGGTGGCGAGCAGTTCTTC. Its protein product is CASSDSDSGGGEQFF. The chain combines TRBV6-4 with TRBJ2-1; TRBD2 agrees at 9 bases. Germline CDR1 and CDR2: MRHNA and SNTAGT. This CDR3 has 15 residues. V was pared by 0 bases and J by 10 bases, with 7 bases of the junction left unmatched.

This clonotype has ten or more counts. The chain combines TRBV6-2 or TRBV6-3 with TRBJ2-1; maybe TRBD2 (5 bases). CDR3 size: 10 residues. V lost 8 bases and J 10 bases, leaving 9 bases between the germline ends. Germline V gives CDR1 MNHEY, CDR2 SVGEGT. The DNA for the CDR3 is TGTGCCAGCGAGGGCCGGGAGCAGTTCTTC. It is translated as CASEGREQFF.